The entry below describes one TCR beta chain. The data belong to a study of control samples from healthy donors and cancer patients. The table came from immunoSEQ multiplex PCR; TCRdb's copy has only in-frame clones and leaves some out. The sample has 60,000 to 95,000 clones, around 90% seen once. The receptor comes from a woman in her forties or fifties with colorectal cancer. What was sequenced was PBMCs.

CDR3 sequence (DNA): TGTGCCAGCAGTGACGAGGGACAGGCAACTAATGAAAAACTGTTTTTT. Protein: CASSDEGQATNEKLFF. The gene calls are TRBV6-2 or TRBV6-3 and TRBJ1-4; 8 bases are a match to TRBD1. V dropped 5 bases and J dropped 0; count of bases not matched to a gene: 5. Germline V gives CDR1 MNHEY, CDR2 SVGEGT. This CDR3 has 16 amino acids.